The source of this TCR beta chain is a study of post-analysis software for immune sequencing data (dated by TCRdb to between 2015 and 2016). Study-wide context: Relapsing-remitting, secondary progressive and progressive-relapsing multiple sclerosis were recorded as disease courses, and subtype annotation was lacking for some patients. The patient repertoires were compared against about a dozen previously published healthy control repertoires obtained from donors aged roughly 6 to 25 years. A subset of samples was prepared in parallel using single-end sample barcoding, then pooled and co-amplified after Illumina adapter ligation. Findings and caveats that apply to the study as a whole: Direct clustering with F measure showed strong co-clustering of samples prepared in the same batch, prompting a batch-effect correction. Compared with controls, multiple sclerosis patients had significantly lower normalized Chao1 diversity, a finding suggesting substantial peripheral T-cell clonal expansion. Patients showed significantly higher frequencies than controls for about five TRBV segments, among them TRBV5-6, TRBV5-1 and TRBV20-1. The multiple sclerosis patient group was slightly younger than the control group.

This clonotype was counted ten times or more. There is no known antigen for this receptor. Within one base of it there is no much larger clone, and no base qualities were kept. The V end gives up 5 bases and the J end 6 bases, leaving 8 bases in the junction not matched to a gene. The CDR3 starts with the cysteine, ends with the phenylalanine, and has 15 residues. Solely the CDR3 DNA is kept, with 45 bases framed from the first base. The germline V gene supplies CDR1 ENHRY and CDR2 SYGVKD. Library prep was done by PCR. The instrument was an Illumina HiSeq 2500. To reduce PCR and sequencing biases, unique molecular identifiers were incorporated into the TCR beta cDNA libraries. Roughly 0.5 million cDNA molecules were obtained per 1 to 10 million input T cells, so each molecule approximated one T cell. The patient libraries were prepared and sequenced with the same protocol used for the earlier healthy control dataset. Samples belonging to the same batch were prepared together, multiplexed and sequenced on a shared HiSeq lane. The authors processed their data as follows. MIGEC handled the raw barcoded reads, throwing out single-read molecular identifier groups before consensus assembly and CDR3 extraction. Clonotype tables were post-analysed with VDJtools, and diversity was normalized by down-sampling all datasets to the smallest sample size. To correct batch-related cross-sample contamination, repertoire overlap clustering matched CDR3 amino acid sequences but not nucleotide sequences. TCRdb reran the public reads through fastp at Q25 and MiXCR, keeping productive beta chains. Rows with one shared CDR3 protein collapse into an entry with the most common genes and DNA. These V and J calls derive from TCRdb rather than the authors' analysis. The sample data list hundreds of thousands of distinct CDR3 sequences, and roughly 30% of these were observed just once. The ten largest clones take up roughly 0.54% of the sample.

TCR beta repertoires were profiled from peripheral blood of roughly 13 young patients with multiple sclerosis to demonstrate the VDJtools post-analysis software. The multiple sclerosis patients were children and adolescents ranging in age from about 6 to 16 years. This TCR was recovered from a girl aged 10 to 17 with multiple sclerosis. The sequencing input was blood. The rearranged segments are TRBV10-3 and TRBJ2-1, with 9 central nucleotides matching TRBD2. The sequenced DNA is TGTGCCATCAGTAGCGGGGCGGGAGGGGCCAATGAGCAGTTCTTC. Its product reads: CAISSGAGGANEQFF.